A selection of T cell receptor beta chains follows, all from one sample in a study of blood T cell repertoires in COVID-19. The data were produced by immunoSEQ multiplex PCR, yet TCRdb's version contains in-frame clones alone and is incomplete. The sample shows some 64,000 clones, 78% of them seen only once. The sequencing input was peripheral blood. The receptors here all came from a man aged 60-69 years with COVID-19, enrolled during active disease. Both conserved end residues are part of each CDR3. The D gene is left open where the match is weak. Some rows mark clone size as missing; the rest say once, few, many or name a class of expanded clone.

TRBV19	NA	NA	TRBJ1-5	TGTGCCAGTAGTCCGAGCAGGGTTGGCAATCAGCCCCAGCATTTT	CASSPSRVGNQPQHF
TRBV7-2	NA	TRBD2	TRBJ2-3	TGTGCCAGCAGCCCACGGACTAGCGGAATCACAGATACGCAGTATTTT	CASSPRTSGITDTQYF
TRBV12-3/TRBV12-4	NA	NA	TRBJ2-7	TGTGCCAGCGGGGCGGGGTACGAGCAGTACTTC	CASGAGYEQYF
TRBV13	NA	TRBD1	TRBJ2-7	TGTGCCAGCAGCATGAGCCAGGGGGCGAACGAGCAGTACTTC	CASSMSQGANEQYF
TRBV5-1	NA	TRBD2	TRBJ2-1	TGCGCCAGCAGCTCGACTAGCGGGTTCTATGAGCAGTTCTTC	CASSSTSGFYEQFF
TRBV24-1	NA	NA	TRBJ1-5	TGTGCCACCAGCGCGCAAAATCAGCCCCAGCATTTT	CATSAQNQPQHF
TRBV30	NA	NA	TRBJ1-5	TGTGCCTGGGCGACAGCTCCTCGTTATCAGCCCCAGCATTTT	CAWATAPRYQPQHF
TRBV7-2	NA	NA	TRBJ2-2	TGTGCCAGCAGCTTAGTGGGCAGCTCAAACACCGGGGAGCTGTTTTTT	CASSLVGSSNTGELFF
TRBV18	few	TRBD2	TRBJ2-1	TGTGCCAGCTCACCCCGGAGGACTAGCGGGATCGATGAGCAGTTCTTC	CASSPRRTSGIDEQFF
TRBV19	NA	NA	TRBJ2-3	TGTGCCAGTAGCGGGGACAACACAGATACGCAGTATTTT	CASSGDNTDTQYF
TRBV7-9	few	NA	TRBJ1-1	TGTGCCAGCAGCTTAGCGGGGGCTTTGGAGACTGAAGCTTTCTTT	CASSLAGALETEAFF
TRBV12-5	NA	NA	TRBJ1-3	TGTGCTAGTGGTTTGGAGCGGGTCGGAAACACCATATATTTT	CASGLERVGNTIYF
TRBV6-5	NA	TRBD1	TRBJ2-3	TGTGCCAGCAGCGAGGACAGGGGAAAGGATACGCAGTATTTT	CASSEDRGKDTQYF
TRBV6-5	NA	NA	TRBJ2-2	TGTGCCAGCATGACGGGGGGCCTGGCCGGGGAGCTGTTTTTT	CASMTGGLAGELFF
TRBV5-4	NA	NA	TRBJ1-2	TGTGCCAGCAGCTTGGGTGCGGGAAATTACTATGGCTACACCTTC	CASSLGAGNYYGYTF
TRBV2	NA	TRBD2	TRBJ2-5	TGTGCCAGCCGGTCGGCCGGGACGCGGGGGGAGACCCAGTACTTC	CASRSAGTRGETQYF
TRBV5-1	NA	NA	TRBJ2-1	TGCGCCAGCAGAGCGACGGAGTACTCCTACAATGAGCAGTTCTTC	CASRATEYSYNEQFF
TRBV29-1	NA	TRBD1	TRBJ1-2	TGCAGCGTCGCCGACAGGGCGTCCTATGGCTACACCTTC	CSVADRASYGYTF
TRBV21-1	NA	NA	TRBJ2-3	TGTGCCAGCAGCAAAAGTGCTGGAGAAAACCCCACAGATACGCAGTATTTT	CASSKSAGENPTDTQYF
TRBV4-1	few	TRBD2	TRBJ2-1	TGCGCCAGCAGCCAAGCAGAGGGCGGGGGCAATGAGCAGTTCTTC	CASSQAEGGGNEQFF
TRBV5-5	NA	TRBD1	TRBJ2-1	TGTGCCAGCAGCTTATCCGGGACAGCCCCCAGAGGTGAGCAGTTCTTC	CASSLSGTAPRGEQFF
TRBV28	once	NA	TRBJ2-2	TGTGCCAGCAGCCAAGGAGGGGTGTGGGACACCGGGGAGCTGTTTTTT	CASSQGGVWDTGELFF
TRBV20-1	NA	TRBD2	TRBJ2-1	TGCAGTGCCCTAGCGGACGATGAGCAGTTCTTC	CSALADDEQFF
TRBV5-1	once	NA	TRBJ2-2	TGCGCCAGCAGCTTGGCCTGGCAACCCACCGGGGAGCTGTTTTTT	CASSLAWQPTGELFF
TRBV27	NA	NA	TRBJ2-1	TGTGCCAGCAGCCCCCGCTTTCGGGGGGCAGACAATGAGCAGTTCTTC	CASSPRFRGADNEQFF
TRBV28	few	NA	TRBJ1-2	TGTGCCAGCAGCTCTACGATGTATGGCTACACCTTC	CASSSTMYGYTF
TRBV6-5	NA	NA	TRBJ1-5	TGTGCCAGCAGCAGGAATCAGCCCCAGCATTTT	CASSRNQPQHF
TRBV5-5	NA	TRBD1	TRBJ2-2	TGTGCCAGCAGCCTCGGACAGGGGTCCACCGGGGAGCTGTTTTTT	CASSLGQGSTGELFF
TRBV6-4	NA	TRBD1	TRBJ1-5	TGTGCCAGCAGTATCGACAGGGGGCAGCCCCAGCATTTT	CASSIDRGQPQHF
TRBV27	NA	TRBD2	TRBJ2-2	TGTGCCAGCAGTCCCCGGGGGTGGGGGGGAACCGGGGAGCTGTTTTTT	CASSPRGWGGTGELFF
TRBV5-1	NA	TRBD2	TRBJ2-2	TGCGCCAGCACCTTCTCGCTAGCGGGGCCCACCGGGGAGCTGTTTTTT	CASTFSLAGPTGELFF
TRBV6-1	once	NA	TRBJ2-7	TGTGCCAGCAGTGAACGTGACAGACCCTACGAGCAGTACTTC	CASSERDRPYEQYF
TRBV19	NA	NA	TRBJ2-5	TGTGCCAGTAGTACGCAGGGCGACGAGACCCAGTACTTC	CASSTQGDETQYF
TRBV7-2	NA	TRBD2	TRBJ2-1	TGTGCCAGCAGCTTAGAGCGGGGTTCCTACAATGAGCAGTTCTTC	CASSLERGSYNEQFF
TRBV6-5	NA	TRBD1	TRBJ1-6	TGTGCCAGCAGTTCGACAGGGAGAGGGTCACCCCTCCACTTT	CASSSTGRGSPLHF
TRBV3-1/TRBV3-2	few	TRBD2	TRBJ2-1	TGTGCCAGCAGCCCCTTAGGACTAGCGGGAGTTAATGGCGGTGAGCAGTTCTTC	CASSPLGLAGVNGGEQFF
TRBV7-9	NA	TRBD1	TRBJ2-7	TGTGCCAGCAGCTTCGGGACAGCCTACGAGCAGTACTTC	CASSFGTAYEQYF
TRBV7-9	NA	TRBD1	TRBJ2-1	TGTGCCAGCAGCACCCAGGACAGGGGTCTCCACAATGAGCAGTTCTTC	CASSTQDRGLHNEQFF
TRBV9	NA	NA	TRBJ1-2	TGTGCCAGCAGTTTCGGTAACTATGGCTACACCTTC	CASSFGNYGYTF
TRBV2	few	TRBD1	TRBJ1-6	TGTGCCAGCGGACAGGGGGCAAATTCACCCCTCCACTTT	CASGQGANSPLHF